The next 6 T cell receptor beta chains were all read from a single sample in a study of high-grade serous ovarian cancer treatment subgroups. Assay: immunoSEQ multiplex PCR; the TCRdb copy retains only in-frame clones and omits some. Of fewer than 20,000 clones in the sample, about 68% were seen once. Tumor samples were obtained before definitive surgery or chemotherapy. Sequencing was done on a sample of tumor tissue. These receptors were obtained from a human donor with high-grade serous ovarian cancer.

V is TRBV27 and J is TRBJ2-3; D possibly uses TRBD1 or TRBD2 (5 bases each). V lost 7 bases to trimming and J lost 6 bases, with 11 bases between them. The CDR3 loop spans 12 amino acids. Per the germline V gene, CDR1 is MNHEY and CDR2 is SMNVEV (reference sequence). This CDR3 is CASNSEGDTQYF. The CDR3 DNA reads as TGTGCCAGCAACTCCGAGGGGGATACGCAGTATTTT.

This clone has only a few counts. The chain recombines TRBV11-3 with TRBJ2-2; no clear D. The germline CDR1 and CDR2 sequences are SGHNT and YENEEA. Trimming stripped 5 bases from V and 5 bases from J, with 12 bases between. This CDR3 contains 14 residues. The CDR3, as DNA: TGTGCCAGCAGCCCTTATGGATCGACCGGGGAGCTGTTTTTT. Its translation is CASSPYGSTGELFF.

This clone was detected only a few times. The rearrangement links TRBV6-4 to TRBJ2-3, with D uncertain. Germline V gene data show CDR1 as MRHNA and CDR2 as SNTAGT. Trimming left V 3 bases short and J 5 bases short, with 9 bases between. The CDR3 consists of 13 residues. This CDR3 is CASSEDSRDTQYF. CDR3 sequence (DNA): TGTGCCAGCAGTGAGGATTCTCGAGATACGCAGTATTTT.

The chain recombines TRBV19 with TRBJ2-2; D unclear. V was pared by 6 bases and J by 3 bases, with 8 bases between. Germline CDR1 and CDR2: LNHDA and SQIVND (reference sequence). CDR3 length equals 13 residues. CDR3 DNA sequence: TGTGCCAGTAGCGCATCCTACACCGGGGAGCTGTTTTTT. It is translated as CASSASYTGELFF. Combining the CDR3 with reference TRBV19 and TRBJ2-2 gives the whole variable domain DGGITQSPKYLFRKEGQNVTLSCEQNLNHDAMYWYRQDPGQGLRLIYYSQIVNDFQKGDIAEGYSVSREKKESFPLTVTSAQKNPTAFYLCASSASYTGELFFGEGSRLTVL.

The chain carries TRBV7-9 and TRBJ1-2; D is possibly TRBD1 (5 bases). Trimming took 1 base from V and 0 from J, leaving 15 bases between them. Germline V gives CDR1 SEHNR, CDR2 FQNEAQ (reference sequence). CDR3 length equals 17 residues. The CDR3, as DNA: TGTGCCAGCAGCTTAGGGACTGGGGCATTAGCTAACTATGGCTACACCTTC. Protein product: CASSLGTGALANYGYTF.

The chain is built from TRBV2 and TRBJ2-3; no clear D. CDR3 length: 12 residues. Per the germline V gene, CDR1 is SNHLY and CDR2 is FYNNEI. V shed 4 bases and J shed 0 bases, with 2 bases lying between them. CDR3: CASSGSTDTQYF. CDR3 sequence (DNA): TGTGCCAGCAGTGGAAGCACAGATACGCAGTATTTT.